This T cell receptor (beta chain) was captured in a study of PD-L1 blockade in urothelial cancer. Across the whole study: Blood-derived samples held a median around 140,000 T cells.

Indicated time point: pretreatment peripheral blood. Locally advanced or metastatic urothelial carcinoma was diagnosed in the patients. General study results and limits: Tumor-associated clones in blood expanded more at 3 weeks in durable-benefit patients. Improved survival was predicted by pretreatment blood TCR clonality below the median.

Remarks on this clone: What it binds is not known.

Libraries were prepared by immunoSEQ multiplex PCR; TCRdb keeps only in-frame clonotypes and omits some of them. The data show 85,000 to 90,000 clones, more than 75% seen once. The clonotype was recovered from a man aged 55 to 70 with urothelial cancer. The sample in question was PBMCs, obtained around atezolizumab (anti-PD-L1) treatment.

Here the CDR3 reads CASSLRDRGPSPLHF. CDR3 in DNA: TGTGCCAGCAGCCTACGGGACAGGGGTCCCTCACCCCTCCACTTT. J is TRBJ1-6 and V is TRBV5-4, with 10 bases identical to TRBD1. The V segment lost 4 bases and the J segment 10 bases; nucleotides outside the gene matches: 8. Germline V CDR1 and CDR2: SGHNT, YYREEE (reference sequence). The CDR3 is made up of 15 amino acids.